The clone carrying this T cell receptor beta chain has a count of ten or more. The data are from a study of CD8 T cells in ankylosing spondylitis. CDR1 is MGHRA, CDR2 YSYEKL, per germline. The CDR3 is 15 residues long. Trimming removed 0 bases at V and 3 bases at J, with 6 bases between. TCRdb processed the 5' RACE reads anew with MiXCR; each CDR3 protein has one entry. Of about 240,000 distinct CDR3 sequences listed, approximately 11% are singletons. Sequenced input: blood, either unsorted or a sorted T cell fraction (not recorded which). This receptor was identified in a male donor with ankylosing spondylitis or in good health (not recorded which). This chain uses TRBV4-1 with TRBJ1-6, with D hard to call. CDR3 loop: CASSQDHGYNSPLHF. As DNA, the CDR3 is TGCGCCAGCAGCCAAGATCATGGCTATAATTCACCCCTCCACTTT.